This T cell receptor beta chain was found in a study of T cell responses to AZD1222 COVID-19 vaccine (dated by TCRdb to about 2021). Notes on the research overall: AZD1222 recipients given second doses at about 4 weeks or at about 12 weeks were pooled, since spike-specific TCR depth and breadth were not found to differ between the two schedules. TCR sequencing covered over 230 trial participants: 200 to 220 given two doses of AZD1222 and 26 given two doses of MenACWY control vaccine. Trial participants were enrolled into age subgroups of 18-55, 56-69 and 70-plus years, which contained about 150, 28 and 57 TCR-sequenced participants, respectively.

Findings and caveats that apply to the study as a whole: Reportedly, almost half of the unique spike-specific TCRs recognized epitopes lying outside the regions that are mutated in the B.1.351 and B.1.1.7 variants. Most participants were white British and females outnumbered males, and the authors suggested that clonal diversity may have been underestimated. Conclusions about previously exposed vaccinees are limited because only six or seven AZD1222 recipients were SARS-CoV-2 seropositive at baseline. The vaccine-associated CD4 TCRs covered the entire spike protein, and the dominant responses fell in regions 160-218 and 743-854. Because no samples from the day 14 peak response were available, repertoires could be characterized only after the peak T cell response. After two AZD1222 doses, spike-specific TCR breadth and depth were significantly higher than at day 0 and than in MenACWY recipients. In the small 56-69-year group, the increase in depth fell short of significance, most likely because of low power.

The CDR3 regions of human TCRbeta chains were subjected to immunosequencing. As for the authors' bioinformatics: TCRs in the repertoires were matched against a reference library of SARS-CoV-2-specific TCRs that had been generated with the MIRA antigen-specificity platform. Breadth meant the fraction of unique TCRs that were SARS-CoV-2-associated, whereas depth meant the fraction of total T cells that were SARS-CoV-2-associated. Using the MIRA data, each spike-specific TCR was mapped to the spike region that the TCR reacts to and placed in a CD4 or CD8 class. Log10-transformed breadth and depth values were compared by one-way ANOVA with Sidak's multiple comparisons tests. TCRdb took this table from immuneACCESS and kept in-frame rearrangements with V and J called. Such tables lack part of the clones; where checked against another copy, unresolved V genes explain under half of the gap, and the rest is unexplained. Clone size and the V and J calls come from that table; the DNA yielded D and trimming. The sample table holds about 140,000 clones, of which roughly 90% were seen once. Just over 3% of the sample is in the top ten clones.

The meaning of the sample's time point label: baseline before first vaccination. Vaccinee samples came from UK trials COV001 and COV002, including a single-blind randomized controlled phase 2/3 trial of AZD1222 (ChAdOx1 nCoV-19) in healthy adults. For TCRbeta chain sequencing, PBMC samples were collected from trial participants at day 0 and at day 28 after the second dose. The CDR3 holds 16 amino acids from the cysteine to the phenylalanine. Just the 48-base CDR3 DNA is kept, in frame starting at base 1. The trim is 0 bases for V and 4 bases for J, with a gap of 15 bases between the germline ends. In the germline V gene, CDR1 corresponds to KGHSH and CDR2 to LQKENI. With respect to this clone: Its recognized antigen is unknown. No base-level quality is on record; no much larger clone is a single base apart.

Sequences were derived from peripheral blood, sampled on day 0 of AZD1222 vaccination. The TCR comes from an adult in good health. The rearrangement joined TRBV18 to TRBJ1-1; the D gene is perhaps TRBD1, on 6 matching bases. The DNA is TGTGCCAGCTCACCACCCATGGGGGGCGTCGGCACTGAAGCTTTCTTT. It is translated as CASSPPMGGVGTEAFF. With the rest looked up from the reference TRBV18 and TRBJ1-1 genes rather than sequenced, the full variable domain is NAGVMQNPRHLVRRRGQEARLRCSPMKGHSHVYWYRQLPEEGLKFMVYLQKENIIDESGMPKERFSAEFPKEGPSILRIQQVVRGDSAAYFCASSPPMGGVGTEAFFGQGTRLTVV.